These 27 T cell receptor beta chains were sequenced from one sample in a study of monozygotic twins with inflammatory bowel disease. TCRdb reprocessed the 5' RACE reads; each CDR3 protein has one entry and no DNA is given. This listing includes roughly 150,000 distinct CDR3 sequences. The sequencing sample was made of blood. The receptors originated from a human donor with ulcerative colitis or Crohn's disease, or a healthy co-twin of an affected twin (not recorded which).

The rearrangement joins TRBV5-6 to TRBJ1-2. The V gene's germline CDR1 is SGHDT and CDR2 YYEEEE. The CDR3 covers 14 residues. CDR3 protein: CASSLAGGRDGYTF.

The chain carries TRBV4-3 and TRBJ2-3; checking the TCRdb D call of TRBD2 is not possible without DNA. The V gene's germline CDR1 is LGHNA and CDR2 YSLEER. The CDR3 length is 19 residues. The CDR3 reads CASSQDAGTSGGDTDTQYF.

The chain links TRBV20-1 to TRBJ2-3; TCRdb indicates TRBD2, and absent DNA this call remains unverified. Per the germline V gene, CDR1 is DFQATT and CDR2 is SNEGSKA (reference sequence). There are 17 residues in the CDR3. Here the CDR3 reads CSAHNLLRLAGTDTQYF.

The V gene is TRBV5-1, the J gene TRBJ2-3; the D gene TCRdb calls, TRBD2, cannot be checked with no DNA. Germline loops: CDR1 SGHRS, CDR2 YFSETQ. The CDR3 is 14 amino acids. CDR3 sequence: CASSLSGEADTQYF. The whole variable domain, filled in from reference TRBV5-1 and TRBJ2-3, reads KAGVTQTPRYLIKTRGQQVTLSCSPISGHRSVSWYQQTPGQGLQFLFEYFSETQRNKGNFPGRFSGRQFSNSRSEMNVSTLELGDSALYLCASSLSGEADTQYFGPGTRLTVL.

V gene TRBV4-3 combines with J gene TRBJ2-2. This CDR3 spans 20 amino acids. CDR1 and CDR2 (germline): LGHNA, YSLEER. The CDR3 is CASSHQVKGSRFENTGELFF.

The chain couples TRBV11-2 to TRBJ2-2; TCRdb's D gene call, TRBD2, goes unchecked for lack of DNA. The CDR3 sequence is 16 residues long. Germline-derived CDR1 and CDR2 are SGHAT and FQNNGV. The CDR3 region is CASSLGRGTSTGELFF.

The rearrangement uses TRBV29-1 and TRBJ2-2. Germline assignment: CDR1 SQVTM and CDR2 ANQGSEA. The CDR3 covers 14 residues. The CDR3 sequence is CSVESYGVTGELFF.

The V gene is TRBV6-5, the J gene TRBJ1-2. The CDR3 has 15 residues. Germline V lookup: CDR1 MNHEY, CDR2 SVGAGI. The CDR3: CASSFDGVFSYGYTF.

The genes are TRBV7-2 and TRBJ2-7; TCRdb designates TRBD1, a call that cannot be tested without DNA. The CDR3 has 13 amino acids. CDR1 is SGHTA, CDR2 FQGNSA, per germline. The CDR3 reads CASRNPPTNEQYF.

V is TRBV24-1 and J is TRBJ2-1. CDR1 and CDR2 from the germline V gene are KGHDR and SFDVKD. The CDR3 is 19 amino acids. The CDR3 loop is CATSEEGVRTVSSYNEQFF.

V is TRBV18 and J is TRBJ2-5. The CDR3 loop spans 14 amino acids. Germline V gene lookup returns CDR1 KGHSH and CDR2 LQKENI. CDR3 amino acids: CASSPRQFQETQYF.

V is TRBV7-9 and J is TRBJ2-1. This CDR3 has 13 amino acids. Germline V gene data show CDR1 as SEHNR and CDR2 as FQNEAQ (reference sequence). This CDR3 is CASSLVLGNEQFF. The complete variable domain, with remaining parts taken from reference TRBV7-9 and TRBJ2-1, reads DTGVSQNPRHKITKRGQNVTFRCDPISEHNRLYWYRQTLGQGPEFLTYFQNEAQLEKSRLLSDRFSAERPKGSFSTLEIQRTEQGDSAMYLCASSLVLGNEQFFGPGTRLTVL.

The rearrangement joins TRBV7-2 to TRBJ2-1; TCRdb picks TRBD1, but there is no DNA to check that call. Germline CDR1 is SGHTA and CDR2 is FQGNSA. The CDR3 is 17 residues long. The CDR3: CASSPLTDASGGNEQFF.

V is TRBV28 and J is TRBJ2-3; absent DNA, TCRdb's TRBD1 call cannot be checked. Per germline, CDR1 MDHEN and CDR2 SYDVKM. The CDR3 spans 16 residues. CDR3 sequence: CASRTDSSASTDTQYF.

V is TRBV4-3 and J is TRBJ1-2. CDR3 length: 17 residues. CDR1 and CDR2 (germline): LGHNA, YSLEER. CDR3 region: CASSPAPVGEGNYGYTF.

This CDR3 reads CASSLMGEQYF. The rearrangement links TRBV5-1 to TRBJ2-7. CDR1 and CDR2 from the germline V gene are SGHRS and YFSETQ. This CDR3 is built from 11 residues. The entire variable domain, with the rest obtained from reference TRBV5-1 and TRBJ2-7, is as follows: KAGVTQTPRYLIKTRGQQVTLSCSPISGHRSVSWYQQTPGQGLQFLFEYFSETQRNKGNFPGRFSGRQFSNSRSEMNVSTLELGDSALYLCASSLMGEQYFGPGTRLTVT.

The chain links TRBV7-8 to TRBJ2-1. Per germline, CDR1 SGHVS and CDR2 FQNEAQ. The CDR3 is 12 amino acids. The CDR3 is CASSSLAYEQFF.

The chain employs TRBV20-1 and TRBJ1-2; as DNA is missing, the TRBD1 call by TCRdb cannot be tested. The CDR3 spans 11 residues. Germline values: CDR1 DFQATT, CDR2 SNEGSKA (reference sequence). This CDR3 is CSFTGDYGYTF.

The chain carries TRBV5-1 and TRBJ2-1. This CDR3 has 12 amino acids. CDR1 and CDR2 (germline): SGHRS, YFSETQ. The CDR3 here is CASSLLANEQFF.

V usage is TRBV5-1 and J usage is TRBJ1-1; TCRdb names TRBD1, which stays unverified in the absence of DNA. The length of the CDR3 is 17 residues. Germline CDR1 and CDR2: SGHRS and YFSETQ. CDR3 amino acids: CASSSRGGGYMNTEAFF.

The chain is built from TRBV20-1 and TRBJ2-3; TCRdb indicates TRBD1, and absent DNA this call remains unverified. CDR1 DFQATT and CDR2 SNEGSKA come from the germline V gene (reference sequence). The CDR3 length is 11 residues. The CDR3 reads CSAPTRGVQYF.

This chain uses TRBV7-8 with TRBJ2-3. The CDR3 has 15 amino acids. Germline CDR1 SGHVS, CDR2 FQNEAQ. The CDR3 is CASSLEGWGTDTQYF.

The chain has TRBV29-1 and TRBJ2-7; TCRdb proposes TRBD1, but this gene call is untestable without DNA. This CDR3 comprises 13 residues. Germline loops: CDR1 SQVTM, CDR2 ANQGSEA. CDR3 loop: CSVDRTGSYEQYF.

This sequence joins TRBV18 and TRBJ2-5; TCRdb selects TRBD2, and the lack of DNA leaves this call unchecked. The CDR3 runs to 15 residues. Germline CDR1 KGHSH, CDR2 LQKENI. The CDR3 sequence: CASSPQLGLEETQYF.

CDR3 sequence reads: CASSLEGRNYNSPLHF. V is TRBV7-8 and J is TRBJ1-6. The CDR3 has 16 amino acids. Germline CDR1 reads SGHVS; CDR2 reads FQNEAQ.

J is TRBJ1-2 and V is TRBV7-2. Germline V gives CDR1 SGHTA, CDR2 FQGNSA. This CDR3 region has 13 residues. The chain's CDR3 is CASSSDLVDGYTF.

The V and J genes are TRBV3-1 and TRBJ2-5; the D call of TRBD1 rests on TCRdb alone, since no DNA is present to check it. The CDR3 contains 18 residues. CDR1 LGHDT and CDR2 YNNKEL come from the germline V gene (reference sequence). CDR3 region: CASSQDGKFGHPWETQYF.